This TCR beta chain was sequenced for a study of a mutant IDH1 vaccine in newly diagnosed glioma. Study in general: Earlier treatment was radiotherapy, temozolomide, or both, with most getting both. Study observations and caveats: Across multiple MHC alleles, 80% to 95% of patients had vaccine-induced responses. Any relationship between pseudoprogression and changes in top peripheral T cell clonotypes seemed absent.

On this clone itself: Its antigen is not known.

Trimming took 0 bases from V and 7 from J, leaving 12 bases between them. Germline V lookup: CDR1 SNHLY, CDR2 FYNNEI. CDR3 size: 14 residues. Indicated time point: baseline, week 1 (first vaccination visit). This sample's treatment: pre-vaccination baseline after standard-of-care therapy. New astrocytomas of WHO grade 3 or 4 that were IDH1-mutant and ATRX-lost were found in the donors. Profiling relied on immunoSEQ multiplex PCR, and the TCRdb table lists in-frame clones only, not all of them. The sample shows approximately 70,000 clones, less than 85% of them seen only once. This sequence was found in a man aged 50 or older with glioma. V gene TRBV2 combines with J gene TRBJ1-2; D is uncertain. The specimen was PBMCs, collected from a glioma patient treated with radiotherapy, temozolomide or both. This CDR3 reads CASSEAWESRGYTF. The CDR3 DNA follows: TGTGCCAGCAGTGAAGCCTGGGAGTCCCGTGGCTACACCTTC.